This T cell receptor beta chain was identified during a study of blood T cell repertoires in COVID-19. Sequencing was performed with immunoSEQ multiplex PCR; in TCRdb, only in-frame clones are kept and a portion is missing. The sample has more than 200,000 clones; roughly 84% are singletons. The CDR3 consists of 16 residues. Trimming took 5 bases from V and 4 from J; bases not matched to a gene: 9. Germline lookup yields CDR1 SGHAT and CDR2 FQDESV (reference sequence). J is TRBJ2-1 and V is TRBV11-1; TRBD1 agrees at 9 bases. The TCR was taken from a man between 60 and 70 years old with acute or convalescent COVID-19. The sequenced material came from peripheral blood. As DNA, the CDR3 is TGTGCCAGCAGCCCGCGACAGGGGGACGGATACAATGAGCAGTTCTTC. This translates into CASSPRQGDGYNEQFF.